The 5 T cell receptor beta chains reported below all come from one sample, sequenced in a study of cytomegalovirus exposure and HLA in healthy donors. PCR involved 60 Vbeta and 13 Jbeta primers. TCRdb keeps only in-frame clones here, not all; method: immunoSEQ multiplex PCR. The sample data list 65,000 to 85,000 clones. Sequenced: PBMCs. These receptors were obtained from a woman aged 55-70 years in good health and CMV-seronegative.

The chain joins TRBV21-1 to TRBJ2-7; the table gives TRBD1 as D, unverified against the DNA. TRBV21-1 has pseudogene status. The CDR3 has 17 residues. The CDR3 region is CATPRPNYRSSSYEQYF. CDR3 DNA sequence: TGTGCCACTCCGCGGCCAAACTACAGGTCGAGCTCCTACGAGCAGTACTTC.

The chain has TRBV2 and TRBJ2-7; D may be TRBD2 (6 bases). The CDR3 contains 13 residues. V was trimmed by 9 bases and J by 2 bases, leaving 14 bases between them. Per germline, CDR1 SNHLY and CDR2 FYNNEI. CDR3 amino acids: CAREGTGAYEQYF. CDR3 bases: TGTGCCAGAGAGGGGACGGGGGCCTACGAGCAGTACTTC.

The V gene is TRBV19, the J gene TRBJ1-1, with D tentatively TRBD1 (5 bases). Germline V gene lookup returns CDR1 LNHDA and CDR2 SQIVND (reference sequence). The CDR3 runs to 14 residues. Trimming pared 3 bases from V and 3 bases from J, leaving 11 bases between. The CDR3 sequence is CASSMSDTDTEAFF. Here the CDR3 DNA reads TGTGCCAGTAGTATGTCGGACACAGACACTGAAGCTTTCTTT.

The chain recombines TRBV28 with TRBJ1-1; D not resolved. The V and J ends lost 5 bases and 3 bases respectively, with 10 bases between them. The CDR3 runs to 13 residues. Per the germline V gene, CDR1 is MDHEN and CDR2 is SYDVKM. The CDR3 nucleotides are TGTGCCAGCAGTCTAAATCGGGACACTGAAGCTTTCTTT. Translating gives CASSLNRDTEAFF. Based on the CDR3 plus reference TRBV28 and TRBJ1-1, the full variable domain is DVKVTQSSRYLVKRTGEKVFLECVQDMDHENMFWYRQDPGLGLRLIYFSYDVKMKEKGDIPEGYSVSREKKERFSLILESASTNQTSMYLCASSLNRDTEAFFGQGTRLTVV.

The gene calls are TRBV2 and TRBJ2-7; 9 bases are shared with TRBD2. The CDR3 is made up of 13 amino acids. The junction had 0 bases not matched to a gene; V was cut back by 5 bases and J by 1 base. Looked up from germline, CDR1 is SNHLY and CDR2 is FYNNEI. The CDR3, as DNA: TGTGCCAGCAGTCTAGCGGGATCCTACGAGCAGTACTTC. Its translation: CASSLAGSYEQYF. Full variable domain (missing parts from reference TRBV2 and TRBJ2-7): EPEVTQTPSHQVTQMGQEVILRCVPISNHLYFYWYRQILGQKVEFLVSFYNNEISEKSEIFDDQFSVERPDGSNFTLKIRSTKLEDSAMYFCASSLAGSYEQYFGPGTRLTVT.